Listed below are T cell receptor beta chains from one sample, sequenced in a study of blood T cell repertoires in COVID-19. TCRdb's table, derived via immunoSEQ multiplex PCR, lists solely in-frame clones and lacks some. The table shows roughly 180,000 clones, with under 85% occurring only once. Sequencing used peripheral blood. These receptors all stem from an elderly man with COVID-19, enrolled during active disease. CDR3s include the opening cysteine and the closing phenylalanine or tryptophan. Each record gives: D gene, clone size, J gene, V gene, CDR3 length, CDR3 protein, CDR3 DNA. D genes are given only for firm matches. For some rows the clone size is stated as once, few or many, or as a class when expanded; others skip it.

TRBD1	-	TRBJ1-1	TRBV15	15	CATSRGGQGNTEAFF	TGTGCCACCAGCAGGGGGGGACAGGGGAACACTGAAGCTTTCTTT
-	-	TRBJ1-6	TRBV7-9	15	CASSTLGGRDSPLHF	TGTGCCAGCAGCACCCTCGGGGGAAGAGATTCACCCCTCCACTTT
-	few	TRBJ1-1	TRBV3-1/TRBV3-2	13	CASSQGGSTEAFF	TGTGCCAGCAGCCAAGGAGGGAGTACTGAAGCTTTCTTT
TRBD2	few	TRBJ2-1	TRBV28	20	CASSSPGLAGPIGSYNEQFF	TGTGCCAGCAGTTCCCCGGGACTAGCGGGACCTATCGGCTCCTACAATGAGCAGTTCTTC
-	-	TRBJ2-5	TRBV28	12	CASGGGGETQYF	TGTGCCAGCGGAGGAGGTGGGGAGACCCAGTACTTC
TRBD1	-	TRBJ2-1	TRBV6-5	15	CASSKDRGRINEQFF	TGTGCCAGCAGTAAGGACAGGGGGCGCATAAATGAGCAGTTCTTC
TRBD1	-	TRBJ1-2	TRBV5-4	17	CASSYGQGAGGVLGYTF	TGTGCCAGCAGCTATGGACAGGGGGCTGGTGGGGTCCTTGGCTACACCTTC
-	-	TRBJ1-3	TRBV19	14	CASSIAGVGNTIYF	TGTGCCAGTAGTATAGCCGGGGTCGGAAACACCATATATTTT
-	-	TRBJ1-1	TRBV27	13	CASSWVQYAEAFF	TGTGCCAGCAGTTGGGTACAGTACGCTGAAGCTTTCTTT
TRBD1	-	TRBJ2-1	TRBV5-5	14	CASSRQGIYNEQFF	TGTGCCAGCAGCCGACAGGGTATTTACAATGAGCAGTTCTTC
-	-	TRBJ1-1	TRBV6-2/TRBV6-3	14	CASSPWRVSTEAFF	TGTGCCAGCAGTCCCTGGAGGGTTTCCACTGAAGCTTTCTTT
TRBD1	-	TRBJ2-3	TRBV29-1	15	CSVQDRGDLGDTQYF	TGCAGCGTTCAAGACAGGGGAGATTTGGGCGATACGCAGTATTTT
TRBD1	-	TRBJ2-7	TRBV6-5	15	CASKRATGGNYEQYF	TGTGCCAGCAAAAGGGCGACAGGGGGGAACTACGAGCAGTACTTC
-	-	TRBJ2-5	TRBV5-1	12	CASSISQETQYF	TGCGCCAGCAGCATCTCACAGGAGACCCAGTACTTC
-	-	TRBJ1-6	TRBV4-3	15	CASSQDQGRQAPLHF	TGCGCCAGCAGCCAAGATCAAGGCAGGCAGGCACCCCTCCACTTT
-	-	TRBJ2-2	TRBV7-2	13	CASSFEATGELFF	TGTGCCAGCAGCTTTGAGGCGACCGGGGAGCTGTTTTTT
-	once	TRBJ1-1	TRBV5-6	14	CASSSKPGNTEAFF	TGTGCCAGCAGCTCCAAACCAGGGAACACTGAAGCTTTCTTT
TRBD1	-	TRBJ2-7	TRBV4-1	14	CASSAGRGFYEQYF	TGCGCCAGCAGCGCCGGCAGGGGGTTCTACGAGCAGTACTTC
-	-	TRBJ2-7	TRBV3-1/TRBV3-2	13	CASSQRTPYEQYF	TGTGCCAGCAGCCAACGGACTCCCTACGAGCAGTACTTC
-	-	TRBJ2-1	TRBV15	13	CATSRTPTDKQFF	TGTGCCACCAGCAGGACTCCGACAGATAAGCAGTTCTTC
-	-	TRBJ2-7	TRBV28	14	CASRSAGKSYEQYF	TGTGCCAGCCGGTCAGCAGGGAAATCCTACGAGCAGTACTTC
TRBD2	-	TRBJ2-3	TRBV2	18	CASSEGLAGGTSTDTQYF	TGTGCCAGCAGTGAAGGGCTAGCGGGGGGGACTAGCACAGATACGCAGTATTTT
TRBD2	-	TRBJ2-3	TRBV6-5	15	CASNPTSGGRDTQYF	TGTGCCAGCAATCCTACTAGCGGGGGACGGGATACGCAGTATTTT
-	-	TRBJ1-3	TRBV4-3	15	CASSQDRAPGNTIYF	TGCGCCAGCAGCCAAGATCGAGCGCCTGGAAACACCATATATTTT
TRBD1	-	TRBJ1-3	TRBV5-4	14	CASSADRGGNTIYF	TGTGCCAGCAGCGCAGACAGGGGTGGAAACACCATATATTTT
-	-	TRBJ2-7	TRBV11-3	13	CASSLGPGDEQYF	TGTGCCAGCAGCTTAGGGCCCGGGGACGAGCAGTACTTC
TRBD1	-	TRBJ1-2	TRBV27	12	CASSGTGVGYTF	TGTGCCAGCAGTGGGACAGGGGTTGGCTACACCTTC
-	-	TRBJ2-6	TRBV5-1	17	CASSLGTLASGANVLTF	TGCGCCAGCAGCTTGGGGACTCTCGCATCTGGGGCCAACGTCCTGACTTTC
TRBD1	-	TRBJ2-1	TRBV11-3	14	CASSLVGGRDEQFF	TGTGCCAGCAGCTTAGTAGGGGGCAGGGATGAGCAGTTCTTC
-	few	TRBJ1-1	TRBV12-3/TRBV12-4	13	CASMGQGVTEAFF	TGTGCCAGCATGGGTCAGGGCGTTACTGAAGCTTTCTTT
-	few	TRBJ1-2	TRBV12-3/TRBV12-4	12	CASSFTVYGYTF	TGTGCCAGCAGTTTCACAGTCTATGGCTACACCTTC
TRBD1	-	TRBJ2-7	TRBV11-2	15	CASSSPTTGGDEQYF	TGTGCCAGCAGCTCTCCCACTACAGGGGGCGACGAGCAGTACTTC
-	-	TRBJ1-3	TRBV3-1/TRBV3-2	14	CASSRSRRGNTIYF	TGTGCCAGCAGCCGGTCCCGGAGGGGAAACACCATATATTTT
-	-	TRBJ2-3	TRBV10-2	14	CASSNRDITDTQYF	TGCGCCAGCAGTAACCGGGACATCACAGATACGCAGTATTTT
-	-	TRBJ1-1	TRBV11-1	11	CASSATGEAFF	TGTGCCAGCAGCGCTACAGGTGAAGCTTTCTTT
-	few	TRBJ1-1	TRBV5-6	16	CASSPPPTARNTEAFF	TGTGCCAGCAGCCCACCTCCGACAGCGAGGAACACTGAAGCTTTCTTT
-	-	TRBJ2-2	TRBV9	12	CASSTQIGELFF	TGTGCCAGCAGCACTCAAATCGGGGAGCTGTTTTTT
TRBD1	few	TRBJ2-2	TRBV25-1	16	CASTRGDRVNTGELFF	TGTGCCAGCACTAGGGGGGACAGGGTGAACACCGGGGAGCTGTTTTTT
TRBD1	-	TRBJ1-3	TRBV28	15	CASSLTTGFGNTIYF	TGTGCCAGCAGTTTAACGACAGGGTTTGGAAACACCATATATTTT
-	-	TRBJ2-7	TRBV12-5	14	CASGPGRTPYEQYF	TGTGCTAGTGGACCAGGACGGACTCCCTACGAGCAGTACTTC
TRBD1	-	TRBJ1-2	TRBV2	13	CASSPQTGEGYTF	TGTGCCAGCAGTCCCCAGACAGGGGAGGGCTACACCTTC
TRBD2	once	TRBJ2-5	TRBV4-3	16	CASSQGAGGRGETQYF	TGCGCCAGCAGCCAAGGAGCGGGGGGACGTGGAGAGACCCAGTACTTC
-	-	TRBJ2-2	TRBV19	14	CASSIKATTGELFF	TGTGCCAGTAGTATAAAGGCGACAACCGGGGAGCTGTTTTTT
-	-	TRBJ1-2	TRBV6-5	15	CASSYRKWDNHGYTF	TGTGCCAGCAGTTACAGAAAATGGGACAACCATGGCTACACCTTC
TRBD1	few	TRBJ1-4	TRBV11-2	15	CASSWDRGANEKLFF	TGTGCCAGCAGTTGGGACAGGGGAGCTAATGAAAAACTGTTTTTT
-	once	TRBJ1-1	TRBV6-1	14	CASSEVGHWTEAFF	TGTGCCAGCAGTGAAGTCGGACATTGGACTGAAGCTTTCTTT
TRBD1	-	TRBJ1-5	TRBV7-6	18	CASSLRPDRTGDYQPQHF	TGTGCCAGCAGCCTCCGACCGGACAGGACAGGGGACTATCAGCCCCAGCATTTT
TRBD1	-	TRBJ1-2	TRBV11-2	13	CASSPPGGYGYTF	TGTGCCAGCAGCCCGCCAGGGGGCTATGGCTACACCTTC
TRBD2	-	TRBJ2-5	TRBV7-8	15	CASSLGLAVRETQYF	TGTGCCAGCAGCTTGGGGCTAGCGGTTAGGGAGACCCAGTACTTC
TRBD2	-	TRBJ2-1	TRBV24-1	14	CATSERGGYNEQFF	TGTGCCACCAGTGAGCGGGGGGGTTACAATGAGCAGTTCTTC
TRBD1	-	TRBJ1-3	TRBV5-4	13	CASSKGQGNTIYF	TGTGCCAGCAGCAAGGGACAGGGAAACACCATATATTTT